Presented here are 21 T cell receptor beta chains from one specimen sequenced in a study of cytomegalovirus exposure and HLA in healthy donors. PCR was performed using 60 Vbeta and 13 Jbeta primers. TCRdb keeps only in-frame clones here, not all; method: immunoSEQ multiplex PCR. The repertoire consists of 70,000 or so clones, with 86% occurring once and the leading ten covering roughly 2%. The sample comprised PBMCs. These TCRs come from a woman younger than 45 in good health and CMV-seronegative.

The chain uses TRBV5-1 and TRBJ2-3; no definite D call. The CDR3 runs to 14 residues. Germline lookup yields CDR1 SGHRS and CDR2 YFSETQ. V was shortened by 0 bases and J by 4 bases, with 9 bases between the two germline ends. The CDR3 protein is CASSLDLVSDTQYF. CDR3 nucleotides: TGCGCCAGCAGCTTGGACCTAGTGTCAGATACGCAGTATTTT.

The V call is TRBV7-2, the J call TRBJ1-1, with unresolved D. Germline CDR1 is SGHTA and CDR2 is FQGNSA. CDR3 length equals 12 residues. Trimming cost V 4 bases and J 1 base, with 4 bases left between them. CDR3 sequence (DNA): TGTGCCAGCAGCTATAAGAACACTGAAGCTTTCTTT. Its translation is CASSYKNTEAFF.

V and J are TRBV6-5 and TRBJ2-3; TRBD1 agrees at 11 bases. The ends lost 7 bases at V and 6 bases at J; junction bases unmatched: 9. This CDR3 has 15 residues. In germline, CDR1 is MNHEY, CDR2 SVGAGI. The CDR3 spells CASTSKGTGGDTQYF. The CDR3 DNA is TGTGCCAGCACCTCAAAGGGGACAGGGGGGGATACGCAGTATTTT.

The rearrangement uses TRBV5-1 and TRBJ1-1; unclear D gene. Germline values: CDR1 SGHRS, CDR2 YFSETQ. V was cut by 0 bases and J by 1 base, with 13 bases left in between. The CDR3 has 16 amino acids. CDR3: CASSLGYSASNTEAFF. The CDR3 region has the DNA TGCGCCAGCAGCTTGGGTTACAGTGCCTCGAACACTGAAGCTTTCTTT.

V and J are TRBV4-3 and TRBJ2-7, with a weak D call TRBD2 (6 bases). The ends were cut back, 3 bases at V and 2 bases at J, with 14 bases in the middle. This CDR3 has 15 amino acids. From germline, CDR1 is LGHNA and CDR2 YSLEER. The CDR3 here is CASSQVDGGTYEQYF. In DNA, the CDR3 is TGCGCCAGCAGCCAGGTCGACGGCGGGACCTACGAGCAGTACTTC.

The chain has TRBV11-3 and TRBJ2-7; TRBD1 agrees at 9 bases. The CDR3 length is 15 residues. Germline trimming cut 4 bases from V and 0 bases from J; bases unmatched to any gene: 4. The germline V gene has CDR1 SGHNT and CDR2 YENEEA. The CDR3 DNA reads as TGTGCCAGCAGCTCCTACAGGGGGCCCTCCTACGAGCAGTACTTC. Residues: CASSSYRGPSYEQYF.

The chain has TRBV11-1 and TRBJ2-5; 8 positions agree with TRBD1. The V and J ends lost 2 bases and 4 bases, in that order; junction bases with no gene match: 6. From germline, CDR1 is SGHAT and CDR2 FQDESV (reference sequence). The CDR3 totals 15 residues. CDR3 protein: CASSLQGAVVETQYF. CDR3 sequence (DNA): TGTGCCAGCAGCTTACAGGGGGCGGTAGTAGAGACCCAGTACTTC.

The gene calls are TRBV9 and TRBJ2-3; D possibly corresponds to TRBD2 (5 bases). The ends were cut back, 4 bases at V and 4 bases at J, with 13 bases in the middle. The CDR3 spans 14 residues. Germline CDR1 is SGDLS and CDR2 is YYNGEE. The CDR3 nucleotides read TGTGCCAGCAGCCCCGGGATTTGGGCAGATACGCAGTATTTT. It specifies CASSPGIWADTQYF.

The rearrangement uses TRBV11-3 and TRBJ2-5; D is ambiguous. TRBJ2-7 matches the DNA end more closely, so the J call is doubtful. The CDR3 covers 15 residues. Germline V gives CDR1 SGHNT, CDR2 YENEEA. CDR3 nucleotides: TGTGCCAGCAGCCCCCGTACTATTGCCCACTACGAGCAGTACTTC. Translating gives CASSPRTIAHYEQYF.

The count of this clone is one. The chain carries TRBV6-5 and TRBJ2-3, with TRBD2 matching 15 bases. The CDR3 runs 14 residues. The V gene's germline CDR1 is MNHEY and CDR2 SVGAGI. Trimming at V came to 4 bases and at J to 10 bases, leaving 3 bases not matched to a gene. CDR3 coding DNA: TGTGCCAGCAGTTTGGGGACTAGCGGGAGGCCGCAGTATTTT. Translating gives CASSLGTSGRPQYF.

V and J are TRBV27 and TRBJ1-5; D is uncertain. The CDR3 contains 14 residues. The V end lost 2 bases, the J end lost 4 bases, and 9 bases lay between the germline ends. Per germline, CDR1 MNHEY and CDR2 SMNVEV (reference sequence). CDR3 sequence (DNA): TGTGCCAGCAGTTTAGGGAGTAAAAATCAGCCCCAGCATTTT. This sequence encodes CASSLGSKNQPQHF.

The chain has TRBV27 and TRBJ2-1; weak D call: TRBD1 (6 bases). V was clipped by 4 bases and J by 8 bases, with 15 bases between them. Germline CDR1 and CDR2: MNHEY and SMNVEV (reference sequence). This CDR3 is 14 amino acids long. The CDR3, as DNA: TGTGCCAGCAGTTCCCCCCCGACAGGTGATGAGCAGTTCTTC. Translation: CASSSPPTGDEQFF.

The genes are TRBV25-1 and TRBJ2-2; D might be TRBD1 (6 bases). The germline V gene encodes CDR1 MGHDK and CDR2 SYGVNS. Deletions cut 6 bases from V and 7 bases from J, with 18 bases between. The CDR3 is made up of 15 amino acids. CDR3 nucleotide sequence: TGTGCCAGCAGAAATCCCGGGACACCTTACGGGGAGCTGTTTTTT. It translates to CASRNPGTPYGELFF.

The chain links TRBV11-1 to TRBJ2-5, with 10 nucleotides matching TRBD2. Per germline, CDR1 SGHAT and CDR2 FQDESV (reference sequence). The CDR3 totals 16 residues. With 5 bases clipped from V and 5 bases from J, the junction kept 11 bases outside the gene matches. CDR3 nucleotides: TGTGCCAGCAGCCATGGGAGAGCGGGAGGGATTGAGACCCAGTACTTC. Translating it yields CASSHGRAGGIETQYF.

The chain couples TRBV5-6 to TRBJ1-4, with D perhaps TRBD1 (5 bases). V lost 4 bases to trimming and J lost 8 bases, with 21 bases between them. Germline V gene data show CDR1 as SGHDT and CDR2 as YYEEEE. This CDR3 is built from 16 residues. The CDR3 protein is CASSLPGEGREEKLFF. CDR3 DNA sequence: TGTGCCAGCAGCCTCCCGGGGGAGGGGAGGGAGGAAAAACTGTTTTTT.

V gene TRBV5-1 combines with J gene TRBJ1-5; 7 nucleotides line up with TRBD1. The J segment lost 0 bases and the V segment lost 4 bases, leaving 4 bases of the junction unmatched. The germline V gene has CDR1 SGHRS and CDR2 YFSETQ. CDR3 size: 15 residues. As DNA, the CDR3 is TGCGCCAGCAGCCCCGGGACAGTTAGCAATCAGCCCCAGCATTTT. Protein product: CASSPGTVSNQPQHF.

This clone appeared a few times. V is TRBV6-5 and J is TRBJ1-4; TRBD1 is a possible D gene (6 bases). This CDR3 comprises 14 residues. Germline V CDR1 and CDR2: MNHEY, SVGAGI. Trimming took 0 bases from V and 10 from J, leaving 12 bases between them. The CDR3 region has the DNA TGTGCCAGCAGTTACTCCGGTTTACAGGGAAAACTGTTTTTT. As protein: CASSYSGLQGKLFF.

The J gene is TRBJ2-5, the V gene TRBV9; 9 bases are a match to TRBD1. The end of the DNA aligns better with TRBJ2-7, so the J call may be wrong. Germline assignment: CDR1 SGDLS and CDR2 YYNGEE. This CDR3 contains 15 residues. CDR3 region: CASSVDGQGTYEQYF. The CDR3 DNA reads as TGTGCCAGCAGCGTAGACGGACAGGGGACCTACGAGCAGTACTTC.

V gene TRBV27 combines with J gene TRBJ2-1; weak D call: TRBD2 (6 bases). Germline values: CDR1 MNHEY, CDR2 SMNVEV (reference sequence). The V gene lost 5 bases and the J gene lost 8 bases, with 19 bases spanning the gap. The CDR3 has 15 amino acids. This CDR3 is CASSLWDSTTDEQFF. For the CDR3, the DNA is TGTGCCAGCAGTCTTTGGGACTCAACGACCGATGAGCAGTTCTTC.

This clone was picked up a small number of times. This sequence joins TRBV19 and TRBJ2-1; D may be TRBD1 (6 bases). Germline V gene sequence: CDR1 LNHDA, CDR2 SQIVND (reference sequence). The V and J ends lost 5 bases and 0 bases respectively, with 20 bases between them. The CDR3 has 18 residues. This chain's CDR3 is CASSLMLRQDSSYNEQFF. The CDR3 DNA follows: TGTGCCAGTAGTCTTATGCTTCGACAGGACAGCTCCTACAATGAGCAGTTCTTC.

This chain links TRBV6-1 with TRBJ1-2; 10 bases align to TRBD1. V trimming: 0 bases; J trimming: 0 bases; junction bases outside the gene matches: 4. The CDR3 is 17 amino acids. Germline V CDR1 and CDR2: MNHNS, SASEGT. Here the CDR3 DNA reads TGTGCCAGCAGTGAAGCGGGACAGGGGAGAGCTAACTATGGCTACACCTTC. Its translation is CASSEAGQGRANYGYTF.